These T cell receptor beta chains were read from a single sample in a study of blood T cell repertoires in COVID-19. This table comes from immunoSEQ multiplex PCR, and its TCRdb copy is limited to in-frame clones, with some not included. The sample shows over 150,000 clones, just over 85% of them seen only once. Material: PBMCs or T cells enriched from blood (not recorded which). These receptors came from a woman under 30 who had recovered from COVID-19. Both conserved end residues are part of each CDR3. Fields, in order: V gene, D gene, J gene, clone size, CDR3 protein, CDR3 DNA. D genes are given only for firm matches. The size of a clone is reported for some rows only, either as once, few or many, or as a class for expanded clones.

V: TRBV28; D: .; J: TRBJ1-2; size: .; CDR3: CASSFQGSSGYTF; DNA: TGTGCCAGCAGTTTCCAGGGCTCCTCTGGCTACACCTTC
V: TRBV5-4; D: .; J: TRBJ2-7; size: .; CDR3: CASSLDISTWQFSYEQYF; DNA: TGTGCCAGCAGCTTGGATATTTCAACGTGGCAGTTCTCCTACGAGCAGTACTTC
V: TRBV10-3; D: TRBD2; J: TRBJ2-1; size: .; CDR3: CAISGERDPYNEQFF; DNA: TGTGCCATCAGTGGGGAGCGGGATCCCTACAATGAGCAGTTCTTC
V: TRBV2; D: .; J: TRBJ1-6; size: .; CDR3: CASSDRSPGGGNLAPLHF; DNA: TGTGCCAGCAGTGATCGATCTCCCGGGGGGGGGAATTTGGCACCCCTCCACTTT
V: TRBV4-3; D: .; J: TRBJ1-3; size: .; CDR3: CASSQDYGNTIYF; DNA: TGCGCCAGCAGCCAAGACTATGGAAACACCATATATTTT
V: TRBV6-5; D: .; J: TRBJ1-1; size: .; CDR3: CASSYLGFGGITEAFF; DNA: TGTGCCAGCAGTTACTTAGGATTTGGAGGGATCACTGAAGCTTTCTTT
V: TRBV6-1; D: TRBD2; J: TRBJ2-5; size: .; CDR3: CASSDGAGNQETQYF; DNA: TGTGCCAGCAGTGATGGAGCGGGGAACCAAGAGACCCAGTACTTC
V: TRBV7-9; D: .; J: TRBJ2-1; size: once; CDR3: CASSLSHEQFF; DNA: TGTGCCAGCAGCCTAAGCCATGAGCAGTTCTTC
V: TRBV2; D: .; J: TRBJ1-5; size: .; CDR3: CASSVWDNPNQPQHF; DNA: TGTGCCAGCAGTGTGTGGGACAACCCCAATCAGCCCCAGCATTTT
V: TRBV5-1; D: .; J: TRBJ2-1; size: .; CDR3: CASSLGLYNEQFF; DNA: TGCGCCAGCAGCTTGGGACTCTACAATGAGCAGTTCTTC
V: TRBV19; D: .; J: TRBJ1-3; size: .; CDR3: CASSPQSSGNTIYF; DNA: TGTGCCAGTAGCCCCCAGTCCTCTGGAAACACCATATATTTT
V: TRBV30; D: .; J: TRBJ1-3; size: once; CDR3: CAWRPGVYSGNTIYF; DNA: TGTGCCTGGCGCCCGGGGGTCTACTCTGGAAACACCATATATTTT
V: TRBV11-2; D: .; J: TRBJ2-7; size: .; CDR3: CASSLGPGVEQYF; DNA: TGTGCCAGCAGCTTAGGGCCAGGGGTCGAGCAGTACTTC
V: TRBV27; D: .; J: TRBJ2-1; size: once; CDR3: CASSPRLGPTEQFF; DNA: TGTGCCAGCAGTCCGAGACTAGGACCGACTGAGCAGTTCTTC
V: TRBV5-1; D: TRBD1; J: TRBJ2-3; size: .; CDR3: CASSLGTGRSTDTQYF; DNA: TGCGCCAGCAGCTTAGGGACAGGCCGTTCCACAGATACGCAGTATTTT
V: TRBV9; D: TRBD2; J: TRBJ2-7; size: .; CDR3: CASSPFLRGDTYEQYF; DNA: TGTGCCAGCAGCCCGTTTTTGCGGGGGGATACCTACGAGCAGTACTTC
V: TRBV5-1; D: TRBD2; J: TRBJ2-1; size: .; CDR3: CASSSGTSGYNEQFF; DNA: TGCGCCAGCAGCTCCGGGACTAGCGGATACAATGAGCAGTTCTTC
V: TRBV30; D: .; J: TRBJ1-2; size: .; CDR3: CAWSVRSRGGYTF; DNA: TGTGCCTGGAGTGTACGCAGTCGAGGGGGCTACACCTTC
V: TRBV19; D: TRBD1; J: TRBJ1-1; size: .; CDR3: CASTLPGDRFVGATEAFF; DNA: TGTGCCAGTACCCTACCCGGGGACAGGTTCGTAGGGGCTACTGAAGCTTTCTTT
V: TRBV25-1; D: .; J: TRBJ1-2; size: .; CDR3: CASSEGHINYGYTF; DNA: TGTGCCAGCAGTGAGGGACATATTAACTATGGCTACACCTTC